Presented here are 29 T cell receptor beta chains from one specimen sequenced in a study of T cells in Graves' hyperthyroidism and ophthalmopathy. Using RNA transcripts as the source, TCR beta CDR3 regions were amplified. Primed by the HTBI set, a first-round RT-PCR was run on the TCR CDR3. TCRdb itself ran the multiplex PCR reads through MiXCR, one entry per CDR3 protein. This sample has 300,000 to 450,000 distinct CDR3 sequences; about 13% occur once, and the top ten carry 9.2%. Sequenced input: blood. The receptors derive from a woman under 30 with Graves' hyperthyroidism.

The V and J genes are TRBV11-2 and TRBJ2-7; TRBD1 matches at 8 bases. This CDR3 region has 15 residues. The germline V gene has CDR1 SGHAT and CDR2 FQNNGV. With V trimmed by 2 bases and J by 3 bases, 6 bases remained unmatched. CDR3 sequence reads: CASSLYLGQDYEQYF. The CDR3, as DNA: TGTGCCAGCAGCTTATACCTGGGACAGGACTACGAGCAGTACTTC.

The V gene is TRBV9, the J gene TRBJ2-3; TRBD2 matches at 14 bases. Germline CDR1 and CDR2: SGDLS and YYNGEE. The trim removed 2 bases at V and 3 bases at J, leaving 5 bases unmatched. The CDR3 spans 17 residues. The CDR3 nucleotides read TGTGCCAGCAGCGTGGAGGGGACTAGCGGGGGAACAGATACGCAGTATTTT. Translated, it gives CASSVEGTSGGTDTQYF.

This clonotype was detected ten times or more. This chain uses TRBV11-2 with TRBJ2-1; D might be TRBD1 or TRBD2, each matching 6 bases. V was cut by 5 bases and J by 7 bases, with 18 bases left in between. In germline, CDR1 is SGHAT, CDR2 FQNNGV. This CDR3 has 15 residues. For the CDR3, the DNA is TGTGCCAGCAGCGCCGGGGGCAGATACTTGAATGAGCAGTTCTTC. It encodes CASSAGGRYLNEQFF.

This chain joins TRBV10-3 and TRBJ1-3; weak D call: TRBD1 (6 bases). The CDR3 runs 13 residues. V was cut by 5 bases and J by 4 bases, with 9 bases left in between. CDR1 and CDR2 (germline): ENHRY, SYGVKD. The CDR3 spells CAISTGTGNTIYF. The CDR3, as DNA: TGTGCCATCAGTACCGGGACAGGAAACACCATATATTTT.

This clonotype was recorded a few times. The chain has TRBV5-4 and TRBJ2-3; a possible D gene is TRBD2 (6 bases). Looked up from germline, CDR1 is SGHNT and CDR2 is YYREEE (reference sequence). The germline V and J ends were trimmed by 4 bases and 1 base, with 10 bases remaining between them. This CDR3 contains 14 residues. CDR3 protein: CASSAKRGTDTQYF. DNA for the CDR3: TGTGCCAGCAGCGCTAAGCGGGGCACAGATACGCAGTATTTT.

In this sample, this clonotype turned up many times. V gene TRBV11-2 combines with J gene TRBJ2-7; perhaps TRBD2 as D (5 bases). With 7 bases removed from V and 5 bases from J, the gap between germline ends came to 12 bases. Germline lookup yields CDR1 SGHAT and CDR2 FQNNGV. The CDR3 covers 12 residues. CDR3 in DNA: TGTGCCAGCACCTCGGGGATCCACGAGCAGTACTTC. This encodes CASTSGIHEQYF.

The DNA of the CDR3 is TGTGCCAGCAGCCGACTAGCGGGAGGGCCGAAAGATACGCAGTATTTT. As protein: CASSRLAGGPKDTQYF. V and J are TRBV6-1 and TRBJ2-3; TRBD2 aligns across 14 bases. CDR3 length: 16 residues. Germline CDR1 is MNHNS and CDR2 is SASEGT. V lost 6 bases, J lost 5 bases, and 7 bases stayed unmatched.

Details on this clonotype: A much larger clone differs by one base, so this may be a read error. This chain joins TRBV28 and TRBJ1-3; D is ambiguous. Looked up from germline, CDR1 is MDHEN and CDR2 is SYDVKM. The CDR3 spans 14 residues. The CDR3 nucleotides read TGTGCCAGCAGTTTACGAGCCTCTGGAAACACCATACATTTT. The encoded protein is CASSLRASGNTIHF.

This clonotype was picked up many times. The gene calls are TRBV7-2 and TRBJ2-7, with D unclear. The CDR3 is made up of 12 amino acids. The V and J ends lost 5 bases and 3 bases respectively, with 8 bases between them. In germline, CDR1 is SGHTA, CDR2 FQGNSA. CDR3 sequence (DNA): TGTGCCAGCAGCGTATACGGCTACGAGCAGTACTTC. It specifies CASSVYGYEQYF.

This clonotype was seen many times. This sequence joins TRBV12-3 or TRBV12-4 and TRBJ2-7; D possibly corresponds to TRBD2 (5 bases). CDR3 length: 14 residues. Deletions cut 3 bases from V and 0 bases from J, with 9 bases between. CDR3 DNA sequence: TGTGCCAGCAGTTTCGGTGAGGGCTCCTACGAGCAGTACTTC. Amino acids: CASSFGEGSYEQYF.

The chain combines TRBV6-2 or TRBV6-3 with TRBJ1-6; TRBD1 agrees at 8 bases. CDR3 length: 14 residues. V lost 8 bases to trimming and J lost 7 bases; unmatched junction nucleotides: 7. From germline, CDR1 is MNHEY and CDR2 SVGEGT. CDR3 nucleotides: TGTGCCAGCGGAAAGCGACAGGGGAATTCACCCCTCCACTTT. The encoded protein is CASGKRQGNSPLHF.

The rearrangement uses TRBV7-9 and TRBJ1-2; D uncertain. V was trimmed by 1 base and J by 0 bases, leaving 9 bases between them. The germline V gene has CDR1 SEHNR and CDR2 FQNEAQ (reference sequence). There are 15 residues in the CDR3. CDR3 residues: CASSLGLVANYGYTF. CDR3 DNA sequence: TGTGCCAGCAGCTTAGGTCTGGTTGCTAACTATGGCTACACCTTC.

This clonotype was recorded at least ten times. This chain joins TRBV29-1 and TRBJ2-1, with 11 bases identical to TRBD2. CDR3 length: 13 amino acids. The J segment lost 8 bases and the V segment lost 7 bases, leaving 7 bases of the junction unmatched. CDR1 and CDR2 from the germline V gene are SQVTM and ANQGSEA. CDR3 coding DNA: TGCAGCGGGGCGACTAGCGGGATCGATGAGCAGTTCTTC. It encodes CSGATSGIDEQFF.

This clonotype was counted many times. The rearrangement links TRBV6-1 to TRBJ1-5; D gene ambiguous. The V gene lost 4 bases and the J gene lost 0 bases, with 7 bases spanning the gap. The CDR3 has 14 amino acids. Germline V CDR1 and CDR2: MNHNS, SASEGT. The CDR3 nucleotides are TGTGCCAGCAGTGGAGCCTATAGCAATCAGCCCCAGCATTTT. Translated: CASSGAYSNQPQHF.

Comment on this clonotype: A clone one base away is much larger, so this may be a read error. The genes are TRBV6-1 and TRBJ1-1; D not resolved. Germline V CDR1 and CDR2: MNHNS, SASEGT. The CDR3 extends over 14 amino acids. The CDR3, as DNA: TGTGCCAGCACGAAGGGTGGATACTACACTGAAGCTCTCTTT. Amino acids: CASTKGGYYTEALF.

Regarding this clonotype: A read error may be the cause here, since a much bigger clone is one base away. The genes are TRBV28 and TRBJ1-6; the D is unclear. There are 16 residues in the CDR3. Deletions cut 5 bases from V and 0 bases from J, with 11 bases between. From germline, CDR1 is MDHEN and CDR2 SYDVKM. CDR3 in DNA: TGTGCCAGCAGTCCGTCGCCCAGCTCCTATAATTCACCCCTCCACTTT. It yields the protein CASSPSPSSYNSPLHF.

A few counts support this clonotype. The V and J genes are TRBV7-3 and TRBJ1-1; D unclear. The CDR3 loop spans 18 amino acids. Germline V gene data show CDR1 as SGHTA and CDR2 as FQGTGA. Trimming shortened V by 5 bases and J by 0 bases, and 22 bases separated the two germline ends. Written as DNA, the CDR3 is TGTGCCAGCAGCGATAAAAGAAGCCCCGCCAACTTGAACACTGAAGCTTTCTTT. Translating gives CASSDKRSPANLNTEAFF. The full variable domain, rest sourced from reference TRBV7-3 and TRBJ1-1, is GAGVSQTPSNKVTEKGKYVELRCDPISGHTALYWYRQSLGQGPEFLIYFQGTGAADDSGLPNDRFFAVRPEGSVSTLKIQRTERGDSAVYLCASSDKRSPANLNTEAFFGQGTRLTVV.

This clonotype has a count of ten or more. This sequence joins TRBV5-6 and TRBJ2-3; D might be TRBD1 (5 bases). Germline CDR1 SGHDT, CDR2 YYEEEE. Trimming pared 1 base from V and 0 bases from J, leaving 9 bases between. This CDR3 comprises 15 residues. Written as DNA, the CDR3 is TGTGCCAGCAGCTTGCAGGGTACTAGCACAGATACGCAGTATTTT. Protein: CASSLQGTSTDTQYF.

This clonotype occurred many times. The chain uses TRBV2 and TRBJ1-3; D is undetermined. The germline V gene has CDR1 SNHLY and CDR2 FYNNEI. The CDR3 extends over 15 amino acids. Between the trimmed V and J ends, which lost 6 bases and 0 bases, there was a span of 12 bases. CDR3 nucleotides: TGTGCCAGCAGCCATTCCGAGGGCTCTGGAAACACCATATATTTT. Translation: CASSHSEGSGNTIYF.

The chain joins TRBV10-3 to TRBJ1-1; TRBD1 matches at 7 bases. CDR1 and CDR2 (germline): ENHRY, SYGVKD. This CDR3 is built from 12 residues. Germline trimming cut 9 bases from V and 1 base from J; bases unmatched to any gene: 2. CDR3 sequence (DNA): TGTGCCATGGGACAGACGAACACTGAAGCTTTCTTT. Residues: CAMGQTNTEAFF.

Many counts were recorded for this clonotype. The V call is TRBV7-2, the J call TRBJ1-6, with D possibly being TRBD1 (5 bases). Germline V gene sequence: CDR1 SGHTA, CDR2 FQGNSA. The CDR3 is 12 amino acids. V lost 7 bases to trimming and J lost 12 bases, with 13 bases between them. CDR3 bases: TGTGCCAGCACCATAGAGGGGTTACCCCTCCACTTT. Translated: CASTIEGLPLHF. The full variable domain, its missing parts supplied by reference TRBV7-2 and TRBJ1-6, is GAGVSQSPSNKVTEKGKDVELRCDPISGHTALYWYRQSLGQGLEFLIYFQGNSAPDKSGLPSDRFSAERTGGSVSTLTIQRTQQEDSAVYLCASTIEGLPLHFGNGTRLTVT.

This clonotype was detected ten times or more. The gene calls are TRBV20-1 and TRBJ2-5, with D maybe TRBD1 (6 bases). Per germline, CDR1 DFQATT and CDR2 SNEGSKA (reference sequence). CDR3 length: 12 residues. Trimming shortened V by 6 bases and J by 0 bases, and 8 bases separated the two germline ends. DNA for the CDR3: TGCAGTGCCTGGGACAACCAAGAGACCCAGTACTTC. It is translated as CSAWDNQETQYF.

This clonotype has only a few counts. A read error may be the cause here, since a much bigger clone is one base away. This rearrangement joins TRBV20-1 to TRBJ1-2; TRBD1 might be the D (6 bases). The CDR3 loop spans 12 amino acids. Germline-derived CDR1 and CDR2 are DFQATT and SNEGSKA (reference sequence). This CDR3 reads CGTTLLSYGYTF. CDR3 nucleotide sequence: TGCGGGACAACACTTCTTTCCTATGGCTACACCTTC.

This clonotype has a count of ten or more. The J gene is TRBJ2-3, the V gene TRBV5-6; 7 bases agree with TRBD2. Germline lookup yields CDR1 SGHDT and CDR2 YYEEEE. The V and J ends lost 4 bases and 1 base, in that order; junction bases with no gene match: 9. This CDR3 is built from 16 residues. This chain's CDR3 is CASSKKPGGRTDTQYF. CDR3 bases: TGTGCCAGCAGCAAAAAACCGGGAGGCCGCACAGATACGCAGTATTTT.

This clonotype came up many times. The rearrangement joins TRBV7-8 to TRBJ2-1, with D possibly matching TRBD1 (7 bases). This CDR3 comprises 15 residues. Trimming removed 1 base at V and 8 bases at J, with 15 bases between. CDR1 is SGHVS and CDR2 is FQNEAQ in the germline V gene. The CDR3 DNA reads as TGTGCCAGCAGCTTAGTCCAGGGGGGTCGGGATGAGCAGTTCTTC. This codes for CASSLVQGGRDEQFF.

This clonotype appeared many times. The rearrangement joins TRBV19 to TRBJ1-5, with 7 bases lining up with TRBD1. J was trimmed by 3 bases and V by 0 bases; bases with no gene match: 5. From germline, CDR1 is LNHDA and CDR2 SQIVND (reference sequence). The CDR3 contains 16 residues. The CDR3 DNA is TGTGCCAGTAGTATAGATCAGGGGGGGTCCAATCAGCCCCAGCATTTT. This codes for CASSIDQGGSNQPQHF.

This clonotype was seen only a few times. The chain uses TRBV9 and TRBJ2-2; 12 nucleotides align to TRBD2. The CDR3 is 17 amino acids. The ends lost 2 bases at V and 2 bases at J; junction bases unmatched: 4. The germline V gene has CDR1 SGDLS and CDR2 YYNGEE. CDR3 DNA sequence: TGTGCCAGCAGCGTCAGGACTAGCGGGGACAACACCGGGGAGCTGTTTTTT. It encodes CASSVRTSGDNTGELFF. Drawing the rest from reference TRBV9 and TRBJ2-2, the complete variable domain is DSGVTQTPKHLITATGQRVTLRCSPRSGDLSVYWYQQSLDQGLQFLIQYYNGEERAKGNILERFSAQQFPDLHSELNLSSLELGDSALYFCASSVRTSGDNTGELFFGEGSRLTVL.

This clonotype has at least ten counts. Written as DNA, the CDR3 is TGTGCCACCCGGGACACAGGGGCAGATACGCAGTATTTT. Translated: CATRDTGADTQYF. The chain has TRBV6-1 and TRBJ2-3; TRBD1 matches 7 bases. This CDR3 spans 13 amino acids. The V gene's germline CDR1 is MNHNS and CDR2 SASEGT. The V and J ends lost 10 bases and 4 bases, in that order; junction bases with no gene match: 8.

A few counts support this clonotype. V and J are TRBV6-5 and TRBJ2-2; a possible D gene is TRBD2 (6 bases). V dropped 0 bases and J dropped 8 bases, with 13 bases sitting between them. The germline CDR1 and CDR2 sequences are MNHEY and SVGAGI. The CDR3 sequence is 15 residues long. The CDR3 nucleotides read TGTGCCAGCAGTTACTCGTTTACGCGGGGAGGGGAGCTGTTTTTT. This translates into CASSYSFTRGGELFF.